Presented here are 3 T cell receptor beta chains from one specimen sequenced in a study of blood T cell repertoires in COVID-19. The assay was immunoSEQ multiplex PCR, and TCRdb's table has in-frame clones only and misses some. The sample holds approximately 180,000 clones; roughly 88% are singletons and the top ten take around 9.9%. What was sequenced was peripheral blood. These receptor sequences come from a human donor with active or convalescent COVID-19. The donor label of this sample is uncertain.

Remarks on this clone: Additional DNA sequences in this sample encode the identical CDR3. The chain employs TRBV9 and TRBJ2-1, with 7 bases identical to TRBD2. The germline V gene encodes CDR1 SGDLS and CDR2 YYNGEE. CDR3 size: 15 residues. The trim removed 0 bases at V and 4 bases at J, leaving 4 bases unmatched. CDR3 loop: CASSVGEGGYNEQFF. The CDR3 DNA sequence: TGTGCCAGCAGCGTAGGGGAGGGAGGGTACAATGAGCAGTTCTTC.

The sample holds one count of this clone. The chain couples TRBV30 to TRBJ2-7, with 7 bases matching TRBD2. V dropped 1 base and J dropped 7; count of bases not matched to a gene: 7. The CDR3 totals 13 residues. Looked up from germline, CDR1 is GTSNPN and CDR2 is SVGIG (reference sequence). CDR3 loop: CAWSGGEGWEQYF. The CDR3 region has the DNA TGTGCCTGGAGTGGCGGGGAGGGGTGGGAGCAGTACTTC. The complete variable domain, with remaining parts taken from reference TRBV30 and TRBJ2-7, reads SQTIHQWPATLVQPVGSPLSLECTVEGTSNPNLYWYRQAAGRGLQLLFYSVGIGQISSEVPQNLSASRPQDRQFILSSKKLLLSDSGFYLCAWSGGEGWEQYFGPGTRLTVT.

The CDR3 nucleotides are TGTGCCAGCTCACAGGGGTCAAGGAATGGCTACACCTTC. It yields the protein CASSQGSRNGYTF. The rearrangement links TRBV18 to TRBJ1-2; possible D gene TRBD1, 5 bases. Germline lookup yields CDR1 KGHSH and CDR2 LQKENI. The CDR3 covers 13 residues. Between the trimmed V and J ends, which lost 4 bases and 6 bases, there was a span of 12 bases.